The 18 T cell receptor beta chains in this list originate from one sample, sequenced in a study of vaccination effects on CD4 cells after COVID-19. CD4+ T cells specific for antigen were expanded with viral peptide pools by the ViraFEST assay before sequencing. The culture ran for approximately 10 days, and then CD4+ T cells were isolated. None of these healthy vaccinees had been infected with SARS-CoV-2 before vaccination. Their specific antigens are unknown. Using immunoSEQ multiplex PCR, the repertoire was profiled, and TCRdb retains in-frame clones only, with some absent. The sample yields tens of thousands of clones, more than 70% seen once. Material: CD4+ T cells from PBMCs cultured with HCoV-NL63 spike peptides, obtained before COVID-19 vaccination. The receptors stem from a human donor who received a COVID-19 vaccine.

The chain joins TRBV19 to TRBJ1-3; D gene unclear. From germline, CDR1 is LNHDA and CDR2 SQIVND (reference sequence). This CDR3 comprises 14 residues. Between the trimmed V and J ends, which lost 7 bases and 1 base, there was a span of 11 bases. In nucleotides, the CDR3 is TGTGCCAGTACAAAGGGATTGTCTGGAAACACCATATATTTT. Its translation: CASTKGLSGNTIYF.

The chain employs TRBV6-5 and TRBJ2-2, with TRBD2 identical over 7 bases. Germline V gene data show CDR1 as MNHEY and CDR2 as SVGAGI. V lost 8 bases and J lost 7; bases outside the gene matches: 7. The CDR3 has 13 amino acids. CDR3 sequence reads: CASWGGVVGELFF. The CDR3 DNA sequence: TGTGCCAGCTGGGGGGGAGTCGTCGGGGAGCTGTTTTTT.

The J gene is TRBJ1-2, the V gene TRBV19; TRBD1 might be the D (5 bases). The germline V gene encodes CDR1 LNHDA and CDR2 SQIVND (reference sequence). The V and J ends lost 4 bases and 0 bases respectively, with 12 bases between them. This CDR3 has 15 amino acids. The CDR3 is CASSRRGESNYGYTF. CDR3 DNA: TGTGCCAGTAGTAGGCGGGGGGAGTCTAACTATGGCTACACCTTC.

The chain combines TRBV2 with TRBJ2-5, with no clear D. Deletions cut 7 bases from V and 2 bases from J, with 17 bases between. The germline V gene has CDR1 SNHLY and CDR2 FYNNEI. This CDR3 is built from 15 residues. CDR3 sequence reads: CASKQRQVRQETQYF. DNA of the CDR3: TGTGCCAGCAAACAGCGTCAAGTAAGACAAGAGACCCAGTACTTC.

The genes are TRBV24-1 and TRBJ2-3, with 7 bases matching TRBD1. The length of the CDR3 is 17 residues. The germline CDR1 and CDR2 sequences are KGHDR and SFDVKD. Unmatched junction bases numbered 10, after V lost 2 bases and J lost 3 bases. The CDR3 loop is CATSDSQGLIGTDTQYF. The DNA of the CDR3 is TGTGCCACCAGTGATTCACAGGGGTTAATTGGTACAGATACGCAGTATTTT.

The chain joins TRBV6-1 to TRBJ2-2; perhaps D is TRBD1 or TRBD2 (7 bases each). CDR3 length: 15 amino acids. Per germline, CDR1 MNHNS and CDR2 SASEGT. Trimming removed 3 bases from V and 6 bases from J, with 14 bases in between. The DNA of the CDR3 is TGTGCCAGCAGTGAGATCCAGGGGGGGCCCGGGGAGCTGTTTTTT. Encoded protein: CASSEIQGGPGELFF.

The V gene is TRBV10-2, the J gene TRBJ1-6; tentatively, D is TRBD1 (5 bases). V lost 4 bases to trimming and J lost 5 bases, with 9 bases between them. Germline V gene lookup returns CDR1 WSHSY and CDR2 SAAADI. The CDR3 totals 14 residues. CDR3 amino acids: CASSVGRDNSPLHF. The CDR3 region has the DNA TGCGCCAGCAGTGTTGGCAGGGATAATTCACCCCTCCACTTT.

The chain links TRBV24-1 to TRBJ2-5; a possible D gene is TRBD2 (6 bases). This CDR3 region has 17 residues. The germline V gene encodes CDR1 KGHDR and CDR2 SFDVKD. The V and J ends lost 4 bases and 1 base respectively, with 18 bases between them. The CDR3 DNA reads TGTGCCACCAGTGAAGCCCCCTACCTAGCGTTCCAAGAGACCCAGTACTTC. Translating gives CATSEAPYLAFQETQYF.

This sequence joins TRBV6-1 and TRBJ1-1; TRBD1 might be the D (6 bases). Germline V gives CDR1 MNHNS, CDR2 SASEGT. V was cut by 1 base and J by 4 bases, with 13 bases left in between. The length of the CDR3 is 15 residues. The CDR3 DNA follows: TGTGCCAGCAGTGAAGTGAACAGGGCCTTCACTGAAGCTTTCTTT. Translating it yields CASSEVNRAFTEAFF.

V usage is TRBV18 and J usage is TRBJ2-5; D possibly uses TRBD1 or TRBD2 (5 bases each). Trimming removed 1 base at V and 2 bases at J, with 11 bases between. The germline gives CDR1 KGHSH, CDR2 LQKENI. The CDR3 has 15 residues. The CDR3 sequence is CASSPLGREQETQYF. The CDR3 DNA follows: TGTGCCAGCTCACCACTGGGACGAGAGCAAGAGACCCAGTACTTC. Together with reference TRBV18 and TRBJ2-5, the CDR3 gives the full variable domain: NAGVMQNPRHLVRRRGQEARLRCSPMKGHSHVYWYRQLPEEGLKFMVYLQKENIIDESGMPKERFSAEFPKEGPSILRIQQVVRGDSAAYFCASSPLGREQETQYFGPGTRLLVL.

This chain's CDR3 is CASSPPSGGTEAFF. The DNA of the CDR3 is TGTGCCAGCTCACCACCGTCGGGGGGTACTGAAGCTTTCTTT. The V and J genes are TRBV18 and TRBJ1-1; D possibly corresponds to TRBD1 (5 bases). This CDR3 contains 14 residues. V lost 0 bases to trimming and J lost 5 bases, with 10 bases between them. Germline CDR1 reads KGHSH; CDR2 reads LQKENI.

V is TRBV6-5 and J is TRBJ2-1; D tentatively fits TRBD1 or TRBD2 (5 bases each). Germline V gene data show CDR1 as MNHEY and CDR2 as SVGAGI. V gave up 6 bases and J gave up 0 bases, with 15 bases separating them. The CDR3 length is 16 residues. CDR3 sequence (DNA): TGTGCCAGCAGATACCGAGAGGGGAGCTCCTACAATGAGCAGTTCTTC. This sequence encodes CASRYREGSSYNEQFF.

The rearrangement joins TRBV30 to TRBJ1-1; D is unclear. V was shortened by 4 bases and J by 4 bases, with 7 bases between the two germline ends. In germline, CDR1 is GTSNPN, CDR2 SVGIG (reference sequence). This CDR3 is 11 amino acids long. CDR3 region: CAWKEFTEAFF. CDR3 DNA sequence: TGTGCCTGGAAGGAATTCACTGAAGCTTTCTTT.

V is TRBV7-2 and J is TRBJ1-6; D call uncertain. With 1 base removed from V and 10 bases from J, the gap between germline ends came to 8 bases. CDR3 length: 13 amino acids. Germline V CDR1 and CDR2: SGHTA, FQGNSA. This chain's CDR3 is CASSLGLSSPLHF. Here the CDR3 DNA reads TGTGCCAGCAGCTTAGGTCTTTCCTCACCCCTCCACTTT.

This clone was observed a handful of times. The chain recombines TRBV2 with TRBJ2-7; D may be TRBD1 (5 bases). There are 14 residues in the CDR3. Trimming cost V 6 bases and J 2 bases, with 14 bases left between them. Germline lookup yields CDR1 SNHLY and CDR2 FYNNEI. CDR3 nucleotide sequence: TGTGCCAGCAGCGGATTAGGGGATGCCTACGAGCAGTACGTC. Protein sequence: CASSGLGDAYEQYV.

The genes are TRBV6-2 or TRBV6-3 and TRBJ1-2, with 7 nucleotides matching TRBD1. The junction had 16 bases not matched to a gene; V was cut back by 2 bases and J by 7 bases. The CDR3 has 17 residues. Germline-derived CDR1 and CDR2 are MNHEY and SVGEGT. The CDR3 loop reads CASSYIPRTGQEVGYTF. For the CDR3, the DNA is TGTGCCAGCAGTTACATCCCCCGGACAGGCCAAGAGGTTGGCTACACCTTC.

CDR3 in DNA: TGTGCCAGCAGAACTCGGACTAGCCACACAGATACGCAGTATTTT. Its protein product is CASRTRTSHTDTQYF. The chain uses TRBV7-9 and TRBJ2-3; 8 nucleotides agree with TRBD2. Germline assignment: CDR1 SEHNR and CDR2 FQNEAQ (reference sequence). The CDR3 consists of 15 residues. V shed 6 bases, J shed 2 bases, and the junction held 7 bases outside the gene matches.

This chain connects TRBV28 to TRBJ1-3; D is undetermined. The CDR3 contains 15 residues. The germline CDR1 and CDR2 sequences are MDHEN and SYDVKM. V lost 1 base and J 4 bases, leaving 11 bases between the germline ends. The CDR3 region has the DNA TGTGCCAGCAGTTTATACGGGGTTTTGGGAAACACCATATATTTT. Its protein is CASSLYGVLGNTIYF.